This paragraph covers one T cell receptor beta chain sequence. The specificity of this receptor is unknown. The sample holds no much larger clone one base away, and base qualities are not on file. This sample was taken from a study of blood T cell repertoires in COVID-19 (dated by TCRdb to about 2020). As for the study more broadly: The collaborator samples originated in the United States, Italy and Spain and spanned the acute and convalescent phases of COVID-19. The prospective study material was composed of cDNA or gDNA derived from T cells, B-cell-depleted T cells, or PBMCs. Subjects who had been exposed to COVID-19, were actively infected with it, or had recovered from it provided the deeply sampled blood TCRbeta repertoires that made up the dataset. A freely available public database, intended as a resource for researchers studying the immune response to SARS-CoV-2, is where the repertoires were released. Samples came from the ongoing ImmuneRACE study (first 160 participants) plus 1,254 subjects from 6 global collaborators. The sample metadata nearly always contained a de-identified subject ID, COVID-19 status, age in years and sex. Where available, HLA class I and class II types were obtained from metadata supplied by the sample provider rather than from assay-based typing.

The immunoSEQ Assay, a bias-controlled multiplex PCR, was used to amplify TCRbeta CDR3 regions from genomic DNA. On the study's bioinformatics: The number of nucleated cells in each sample was estimated from the amplification of reference gene primers within the assay. To quantify the absolute abundance of each unique TCRbeta CDR3 rearrangement, sequence reads were collapsed and filtered. For each sample, productive Simpson clonality was calculated as the square root of Simpson's diversity index over productive rearrangements. TCRdb took this table from immuneACCESS and kept in-frame rearrangements with V and J called. Such tables lack part of the clones; where checked against another copy, unresolved V genes explain under half of the gap, and the rest is unexplained. The V and J calls and the clone size are those of that table, but D and trimming were determined from the DNA. The sample profile shows 150,000 to 200,000 clones; approximately 90% of them were found once. The top ten constitute roughly 3.9% of the sample.

Overall study results and their limits: Clinical and demographic metadata were provided uncurated, with the amount varying by source and participant.

CDR1 and CDR2 are read off the germline V gene (reference sequence) as GTSNPN and SVGIG. Trimming at the junction amounts to 2 bases on V and 10 bases on J, and the germline ends lie 15 bases apart. Its CDR3 holds 13 amino acids, cysteine through phenylalanine. Just CDR3 DNA is preserved here, 39 bases in frame from base 1. Collaborating institutions collected whole blood in K2EDTA tubes following their own protocols. For TCRbeta analysis, collaborator samples were shipped as frozen whole blood, as isolated PBMCs, or as DNA extracted from either sample type. The sample was peripheral blood. Here the chain combines TRBV30 and TRBJ2-1, and TRBD1 may be the D gene, going by 5 matching bases. This clonotype originated in a man between 18 and 29 years old with active or convalescent COVID-19. The CDR3 protein is CAWSTQGYEEQFF. The DNA is as follows: TGTGCCTGGAGTACCCAGGGCTATGAGGAGCAGTTCTTC.